This is a list of T cell receptor beta chains from one sample in a study of response to subunit inactivated influenza vaccine. TCRdb re-called the RT-PCR reads with MiXCR, one entry per CDR3 protein. Here the sample spans 700,000 to 800,000 distinct CDR3 sequences, around a sixth being singletons. The sample in question was PBMCs from blood, obtained more than 4 days after vaccination. The receptors were gathered from a man aged 45 to 65 who received an inactivated influenza vaccine. The CDR3 runs from the conserved cysteine through the conserved F or W. The D gene is left open where the match is weak. Clone size is shown for a subset of rows, as once, few, many or a class of expanded clone.

d_call,j_call,clone_size,v_call,cdr3_aa,cdr3_nt
-,TRBJ2-1,few,TRBV24-1,CATSDFEGLGSYNEQFF,TGTGCCACCAGTGATTTCGAAGGGCTGGGCTCCTACAATGAGCAGTTCTTC
TRBD1,TRBJ2-2,few,TRBV20-1,CSATLGTGGGPGELFF,TGCAGTGCTACCTTAGGGACAGGGGGAGGCCCCGGGGAGCTGTTTTTT
TRBD2,TRBJ2-2,many,TRBV6-2/TRBV6-3,CASSPFKTSGDANTGELFF,TGTGCCAGCAGCCCCTTTAAGACTAGCGGGGACGCGAACACCGGGGAGCTGTTTTTT
TRBD2,TRBJ2-1,few,TRBV28,CASIAGAQSQRFF,TGTGCCAGCATAGCGGGGGCACAATCCCAAAGGTTCTTC
-,TRBJ2-1,few,TRBV6-2/TRBV6-3,CASSYTLKSGLFF,TGTGCCAGCAGTTACACCCTCAAATCCGGTCTGTTCTTC
-,TRBJ1-5,few,TRBV15,CATSGTGESQPQHF,TGTGCCACCAGCGGGACCGGGGAGAGTCAGCCCCAGCATTTT
-,TRBJ2-1,-,TRBV5-6,CASSTPRRVRYNEQFF,TGTGCCAGCAGCACTCCTCGGCGGGTAAGATACAATGAGCAGTTCTTC
-,TRBJ2-2,-,TRBV2,CASIAGNTGELFF,TGTGCCAGCATCGCGGGGAACACCGGGGAGCTGTTTTTT
-,TRBJ2-3,once,TRBV20-1,CSAWARSDTQYF,TGCAGTGCGTGGGCACGCTCAGATACGCAGTATTTT
-,TRBJ1-6,-,TRBV6-1,CASRPDKGGYNSPLHF,TGTGCCAGCAGACCGGACAAGGGAGGTTATAATTCACCCCTCCACTTT
-,TRBJ2-7,-,TRBV7-9,CASSPQAYEQYF,TGTGCCAGCAGCCCCCAGGCCTACGAGCAGTACTTC
-,TRBJ2-7,-,TRBV4-3,CASSGWQTGSYEQYF,TGCGCCAGCAGCGGTTGGCAGACGGGATCCTACGAGCAGTACTTC
TRBD1,TRBJ2-3,-,TRBV7-8,CASSLGSGTGFGDTQYF,TGTGCCAGCAGCTTAGGAAGCGGGACAGGGTTTGGGGATACGCAGTATTTT
TRBD1,TRBJ2-7,-,TRBV5-1,CASSLAGTVYHEQYF,TGCGCCAGCAGCTTGGCCGGGACAGTCTACCACGAGCAGTACTTC
-,TRBJ2-3,few,TRBV9,CASSVVGATDTQYF,TGTGCCAGCAGCGTAGTGGGCGCCACAGATACGCAGTATTTT
-,TRBJ1-1,-,TRBV18,CASSPNGGLGTEAFF,TGTGCCAGCTCACCCAACGGGGGGCTTGGGACTGAAGCTTTCTTT
TRBD1,TRBJ2-7,few,TRBV20-1,CSATIDRGAYEQYF,TGCAGTGCTACCATCGACAGGGGGGCCTACGAGCAGTACTTC
-,TRBJ2-3,few,TRBV10-3,CAGGGPATDTQYF,TGTGCCGGGGGGGGGCCCGCCACAGATACGCAGTATTTT
-,TRBJ2-2,few,TRBV6-5,CASSYVGAGTGELFF,TGTGCCAGCAGTTATGTGGGGGCAGGAACCGGGGAGCTGTTTTTT
-,TRBJ1-5,-,TRBV20-1,CSARGQGYWNQPQHF,TGCAGTGCTAGAGGGCAGGGTTATTGGAATCAGCCCCAGCATTTT
TRBD1,TRBJ1-1,-,TRBV7-2,CASSYLQGAGTEAFF,TGTGCCAGCAGCTATTTGCAGGGGGCTGGCACTGAAGCTTTCTTT
TRBD1,TRBJ1-2,few,TRBV20-1,CSAAKGTGDGYTF,TGCAGTGCTGCTAAAGGGACAGGGGATGGCTACACCTTC
-,TRBJ2-2,-,TRBV5-1,CASSLIPGMDTGELFF,TGCGCCAGCAGCTTGATCCCGGGGATGGACACCGGGGAGCTGTTTTTT
-,TRBJ2-1,few,TRBV30,CAWSLGGYNEQFF,TGTGCCTGGAGTCTTGGCGGCTACAATGAGCAGTTCTTC
-,TRBJ2-1,few,TRBV12-3/TRBV12-4,CASRGANEQFF,TGTGCCAGCAGGGGAGCGAATGAGCAGTTCTTC
-,TRBJ1-1,-,TRBV20-1,CSARDHSGGGAEAFF,TGCAGTGCTAGAGATCATTCCGGGGGGGGAGCTGAAGCTTTCTTT
-,TRBJ2-1,many,TRBV12-3/TRBV12-4,CASSRGGLAIYNEQFF,TGTGCCAGCAGTCGGGGAGGCCTAGCGATATACAATGAGCAGTTCTTC
-,TRBJ2-5,-,TRBV5-1,CASKRDRQETQYF,TGCGCCAGCAAGCGGGACAGACAAGAGACCCAGTACTTC
-,TRBJ1-1,few,TRBV6-1,CASSLTVMNTEAFF,TGTGCCAGCTCCCTGACGGTCATGAACACTGAAGCTTTCTTT
-,TRBJ2-2,many,TRBV4-3,CASSQDWGTGELFF,TGCGCCAGCAGCCAAGATTGGGGAACCGGGGAGCTGTTTTTT
TRBD2,TRBJ2-1,-,TRBV19,CASSISGGANEQFF,TGTGCCAGTAGTATCAGCGGGGGGGCCAATGAGCAGTTCTTC
-,TRBJ2-7,-,TRBV4-2,CASSPTRFHYEQYF,TGTGCCAGCAGCCCAACGCGGTTTCACTACGAGCAGTACTTC
TRBD1,TRBJ1-5,-,TRBV2,CASSAGQGGQPQHF,TGTGCCAGCAGCGCAGGACAGGGCGGTCAGCCCCAGCATTTT
TRBD1,TRBJ1-1,-,TRBV12-3/TRBV12-4,CASSMDRRNTEAFF,TGTGCCAGCAGTATGGACAGGAGGAACACTGAAGCTTTCTTT
TRBD2,TRBJ2-1,-,TRBV7-8,CASSPPGTSGGSQFF,TGTGCCAGCAGCCCGCCCGGGACTAGCGGGGGGTCTCAGTTCTTC
TRBD2,TRBJ2-3,-,TRBV3-1,CASSQGTSIGTQYF,TGTGCCAGCAGCCAAGGGACTAGTATCGGTACGCAGTATTTT
-,TRBJ2-7,-,TRBV6-2/TRBV6-3,CASSYSGEGPLDSYEQYF,TGTGCCAGCAGTTACTCCGGCGAAGGACCGTTGGACTCCTACGAGCAGTACTTC
-,TRBJ2-1,-,TRBV4-3,CASSLSVSYNEQFF,TGCGCCAGCAGCCTCTCAGTCTCCTACAATGAGCAGTTCTTC
TRBD1,TRBJ1-2,few,TRBV7-9,CASSSGQGFPNYGYTF,TGTGCCAGCAGCTCCGGACAGGGCTTCCCAAACTATGGCTACACCTTC
TRBD1,TRBJ1-1,few,TRBV5-1,CASSLESGQVATEAFF,TGCGCCAGCAGCTTAGAATCGGGACAGGTCGCCACTGAAGCTTTCTTT
TRBD2,TRBJ2-6,-,TRBV7-8,CASSPRAGGTSGANVLTF,TGTGCCAGCAGCCCGAGAGCGGGAGGGACCTCTGGGGCCAACGTCCTGACTTTC
-,TRBJ2-1,-,TRBV28,CASRAESLGLVQFYNEQFF,TGTGCCAGCAGGGCTGAGAGTCTAGGTTTGGTACAATTCTACAATGAGCAGTTCTTC
-,TRBJ1-1,-,TRBV11-2,CASRTPRSTEAFF,TGTGCCAGCAGGACTCCCAGAAGTACTGAAGCTTTCTTT
TRBD2,TRBJ2-1,many,TRBV2,CASKTSGIYEQFF,TGTGCCAGCAAAACTAGCGGGATATATGAGCAGTTCTTC
TRBD1,TRBJ1-2,-,TRBV7-8,CASRPTFGQGIYGYTF,TGTGCCAGTAGACCGACATTCGGACAGGGAATCTATGGCTACACCTTC
-,TRBJ2-3,few,TRBV5-1,CARTNCGNTDTQYF,TGCGCCAGGACAAATTGCGGGAACACAGATACGCAGTATTTT
-,TRBJ2-7,-,TRBV18,CASSSTIPGVGEQYF,TGTGCCAGCTCATCGACTATCCCTGGGGTCGGCGAGCAGTACTTC
-,TRBJ2-3,many,TRBV20-1,CSARDQRDTQYF,TGCAGTGCTAGAGATCAGAGAGATACGCAGTATTTT
-,TRBJ2-7,-,TRBV20-1,CSARQDVGSYEQYF,TGCAGTGCTCGACAGGACGTTGGGTCCTACGAGCAGTACTTC
-,TRBJ1-1,few,TRBV12-3/TRBV12-4,CASSLDGVGTEAFF,TGTGCCAGCAGTTTAGACGGGGTGGGCACTGAAGCTTTCTTT
-,TRBJ2-5,-,TRBV28,CASTGGKGVKTQYF,TGTGCCAGCACGGGCGGGAAGGGCGTTAAGACCCAGTACTTC
TRBD1,TRBJ2-3,many,TRBV28,CASSLSRGFGTAEPAQYF,TGTGCCAGCAGTTTATCACGGGGTTTTGGGACAGCGGAGCCGGCGCAGTATTTT
TRBD1,TRBJ1-5,-,TRBV5-5,CASSPRPGTGNQPQHF,TGTGCCAGCAGCCCTCGCCCCGGGACAGGGAATCAGCCCCAGCATTTT
-,TRBJ1-5,few,TRBV4-1,CASSQGDIGLPQHF,TGCGCCAGCAGCCAGGGCGACATAGGGTTGCCCCAGCATTTT
-,TRBJ2-7,few,TRBV2,CASSPFNTGTQSPYEQYF,TGTGCCAGCAGTCCATTTAACACCGGGACGCAGTCTCCCTACGAGCAGTACTTC
TRBD1,TRBJ2-7,-,TRBV27,CASRVNRDRPYEQYF,TGTGCCAGCAGAGTAAACCGGGACAGACCCTACGAGCAGTACTTC
-,TRBJ2-3,-,TRBV28,CASSSAGGRGDTQYF,TGTGCCAGCAGCTCCGCCGGGGGTCGGGGAGATACGCAGTATTTT